These 27 T cell receptor beta chains came from one sample sequenced in a study of regulatory T cells in long-lasting Graves disease. Library construction for TCR beta used iRepertoire HTBI primers and Arm-PCR of CDR3 regions. One entry per CDR3 protein, called by TCRdb with MiXCR from the multiplex PCR reads. Among almost 350,000 distinct CDR3 sequences, roughly a fifth were seen once, and the ten largest hold approximately 31%. The sample's time point: persistent/refractory GD, antithyroid drugs over 5 years with positive TRAb. PBMCs provided the RNA from which the TCR library was made. Sequences were derived from peripheral blood mononuclear cells (PBMCs), sampled when the disease was refractory, from a patient treated with antithyroid drugs. All receptors come from a female donor with Graves disease.

This rearrangement joins TRBV19 to TRBJ2-2; 7 nucleotides agree with TRBD1. The trim removed 6 bases at V and 3 bases at J, leaving 7 bases unmatched. The CDR3 has 15 amino acids. Looked up from germline, CDR1 is LNHDA and CDR2 is SQIVND (reference sequence). This CDR3 reads CASSPTGAYTGELFF. As DNA, the CDR3 is TGTGCCAGTAGCCCTACAGGGGCGTACACCGGGGAGCTGTTTTTT.

The gene calls are TRBV2 and TRBJ1-1; 10 nucleotides match TRBD1. In germline, CDR1 is SNHLY, CDR2 FYNNEI. The V and J ends lost 5 bases and 4 bases, in that order; junction bases with no gene match: 10. This CDR3 has 16 residues. The CDR3 here is CASSRPGQGLSTEAFF. CDR3 DNA sequence: TGTGCCAGCAGTAGACCGGGACAGGGGTTGAGCACTGAAGCTTTCTTT.

This clonotype was recorded at least ten times. The gene calls are TRBV7-8 and TRBJ2-2, with a tentative D call TRBD2 (5 bases). Per the germline V gene, CDR1 is SGHVS and CDR2 is FQNEAQ. The length of the CDR3 is 15 residues. The V and J ends lost 5 bases and 6 bases respectively, with 16 bases between them. The CDR3 DNA follows: TGTGCCAGCAGCCCCCAGCGGATTAGCTCCGGGGAGCTGTTTTTT. Translated, it gives CASSPQRISSGELFF.

This clonotype has a handful of counts. V is TRBV7-9 and J is TRBJ1-6; D unresolved. Per the germline V gene, CDR1 is SEHNR and CDR2 is FQNEAQ (reference sequence). V was pared by 5 bases and J by 0 bases, with 14 bases between. The CDR3 loop spans 17 amino acids. The CDR3 DNA sequence: TGTGCCAGCAGCCCGAGGGCCAGCAGCTCCTATAATTCACCCCTCCACTTT. It encodes CASSPRASSSYNSPLHF.

As for this clonotype: This may come from a read error, since a much larger clone is one base off. This chain links TRBV2 with TRBJ1-5; no reliable D call. This CDR3 contains 12 residues. Germline values: CDR1 SNHLY, CDR2 FYNNEI. V was shortened by 7 bases and J by 7 bases, with 11 bases between the two germline ends. CDR3 loop: CASNVGYQPQHF. The CDR3 DNA sequence: TGTGCCAGCAATGTGGGGTACCAGCCCCAGCATTTT.

The chain has TRBV6-1 and TRBJ2-7; 8 nucleotides align to TRBD1. The CDR3 runs 14 residues. Unmatched junction bases numbered 4, after V lost 3 bases and J lost 3 bases. Germline V lookup: CDR1 MNHNS, CDR2 SASEGT. The CDR3 nucleotides are TGTGCCAGCAGTGAGGGGGGACAGGACTACGAGCAGTACTTC. This gives the protein CASSEGGQDYEQYF.

In its sample, this clonotype was seen many times. The chain couples TRBV6-1 to TRBJ1-1; D may be TRBD1 (5 bases). Trimming cost V 8 bases and J 0 bases, with 13 bases left between them. Germline CDR1 MNHNS, CDR2 SASEGT. The CDR3 extends over 14 amino acids. CDR3 residues: CASAEWGMNTEAFF. Written as DNA, the CDR3 is TGTGCCAGCGCTGAGTGGGGCATGAACACTGAAGCTTTCTTT.

This clonotype was seen repeatedly, ten times or more. The chain employs TRBV7-9 and TRBJ2-5; D may be TRBD2 (5 bases). Per germline, CDR1 SEHNR and CDR2 FQNEAQ (reference sequence). Trimming removed 0 bases from V and 1 base from J, with 9 bases in between. The CDR3 totals 15 residues. CDR3 nucleotide sequence: TGTGCCAGCAGCTTAGCGGAGGTACTCCAAGAGACCCAGTACTTC. It yields the protein CASSLAEVLQETQYF.

The genes are TRBV7-3 and TRBJ2-1, with 7 bases aligning to TRBD2. The germline V gene encodes CDR1 SGHTA and CDR2 FQGTGA. With 5 bases clipped from V and 2 bases from J, the junction kept 6 bases outside the gene matches. The CDR3 runs to 15 residues. The CDR3 DNA reads TGTGCCAGCAGCCTACTAGCGAACGCCTACAATGAGCAGTTCTTC. Translated, it gives CASSLLANAYNEQFF.

This clonotype was counted between two and nine times. V usage is TRBV2 and J usage is TRBJ1-1; D is ambiguous. The germline V and J ends were trimmed by 6 bases and 3 bases, with 8 bases remaining between them. Germline loops: CDR1 SNHLY, CDR2 FYNNEI. This CDR3 region has 12 residues. In DNA, the CDR3 is TGTGCCAGCAGAGGACTACACACTGAAGCTTTCTTT. Protein sequence: CASRGLHTEAFF.

The chain uses TRBV2 and TRBJ2-5, with 8 bases that match TRBD1. The end of the DNA aligns better with TRBJ2-1, so the J call may be wrong. The CDR3 consists of 13 residues. Germline loops: CDR1 SNHLY, CDR2 FYNNEI. The CDR3 reads CASSKAGGDEQFF. CDR3 nucleotide sequence: TGTGCCAGCAGTAAGGCAGGGGGCGATGAGCAGTTCTTC.

This clonotype appeared many times. This sequence joins TRBV12-3 or TRBV12-4 and TRBJ2-7, with 8 bases lining up with TRBD1. V dropped 5 bases and J dropped 6; count of bases not matched to a gene: 6. The length of the CDR3 is 13 residues. The CDR3 sequence is CASSNIDRGEQYF. CDR3 nucleotide sequence: TGTGCCAGCAGTAACATCGACAGGGGCGAGCAGTACTTC.

This clonotype appeared many times. The DNA of the CDR3 is TGTGCCAGCAGTCTCTCGCCATTGACAGGTCCTGGAAACACCATATATTTT. Its protein product is CASSLSPLTGPGNTIYF. The V gene is TRBV12-3 or TRBV12-4, the J gene TRBJ1-3; perhaps TRBD1 as D (6 bases). The V and J ends lost 5 bases and 2 bases respectively, with 19 bases between them. CDR3 size: 17 residues.

This clonotype was seen ten or more times. One end of the junction fails to match germline, which may point to a read error. This chain joins TRBV12-3 or TRBV12-4 and TRBJ1-2, with D unresolved. The CDR3 runs to 13 residues. CDR3 coding DNA: TGCGCCAGCAGTTCTCACCGTAACTATGGCTACACCTTC. It codes for CASSSHRNYGYTF.

Concerning this clonotype itself: This may stem from a read error, because a much larger clone lies one nucleotide away. The chain joins TRBV2 to TRBJ2-2; tentatively, D is TRBD2 (6 bases). Germline CDR1 SNHLY, CDR2 FYNNEI. The CDR3 has 12 amino acids. This CDR3 reads CVSSGGAGELFF. The CDR3 coding sequence is TGTGTCAGCAGTGGAGGGGCCGGGGAGCTGTTTTTT.

In this sample, this clonotype turned up many times. The chain couples TRBV6-1 to TRBJ1-1; D unclear. V gave up 8 bases and J gave up 1 base, with 20 bases separating them. From germline, CDR1 is MNHNS and CDR2 SASEGT. This CDR3 has 16 amino acids. CDR3 loop: CASPPLVRRKNTEAFF. The CDR3 DNA is TGTGCCAGCCCCCCCCTCGTGAGACGGAAGAACACTGAAGCTTTCTTT.

This clonotype was observed many times. CDR3 sequence (DNA): TGTGCCAGCAGTCGGACAGGTTACAACACCGGGGAGCTGTTTTTT. It codes for CASSRTGYNTGELFF. The chain employs TRBV6-1 and TRBJ2-2, with 7 bases aligning to TRBD1. This CDR3 is 15 amino acids long. From germline, CDR1 is MNHNS and CDR2 SASEGT. V was clipped by 5 bases and J by 2 bases; unmatched bases: 5.

The V gene is TRBV25-1, the J gene TRBJ1-1, with D unresolved. The CDR3 is 13 residues long. Between the trimmed V and J ends, which lost 9 bases and 4 bases, there was a span of 15 bases. CDR1 is MGHDK, CDR2 SYGVNS, per germline. CDR3 in DNA: TGTGCCAGAACTAAAGTGGGGTTCACTGAAGCTTTCTTT. Protein sequence: CARTKVGFTEAFF.

This clonotype was counted ten times or more. The chain recombines TRBV11-2 with TRBJ2-4; 7 positions match TRBD2. CDR1 and CDR2 (germline): SGHAT, FQNNGV. CDR3 length equals 16 residues. The junction had 7 bases not matched to a gene; V was cut back by 5 bases and J by 0 bases. The CDR3 DNA sequence: TGTGCCAGCAGCATCAGCGGGACCCGAGCCAAAAACATTCAGTACTTC. This gives the protein CASSISGTRAKNIQYF. Drawing the rest from reference TRBV11-2 and TRBJ2-4, the complete variable domain is EAGVAQSPRYKIIEKRQSVAFWCNPISGHATLYWYQQILGQGPKLLIQFQNNGVVDDSQLPKDRFSAERLKGVDSTLKIQPAKLEDSAVYLCASSISGTRAKNIQYFGAGTRLSVL.

On this clonotype itself: A much larger clone lies one base from this, so it may be a read error. The V gene is TRBV7-8, the J gene TRBJ2-7; 10 nucleotides agree with TRBD2. Germline lookup yields CDR1 SGHVS and CDR2 FQNEAQ. The CDR3 length is 15 residues. The CDR3 is CASSLRAAGGPRVNF. CDR3 DNA: TGTGCCAGCAGCTTAAGGGCAGCGGGAGGGCCGCGGGTTAACTTC.

The V call is TRBV25-1, the J call TRBJ2-3, with TRBD2 as a possible D gene (5 bases). The CDR3 loop spans 15 amino acids. The ends were cut back, 8 bases at V and 2 bases at J, with 17 bases in the middle. Germline CDR1 and CDR2: MGHDK and SYGVNS. The CDR3 reads CASSLLGADTDTQYF. The CDR3 DNA reads as TGTGCCAGCTCTTTACTTGGAGCGGACACAGATACGCAGTATTTT.

Many counts were recorded for this clonotype. V and J are TRBV7-6 and TRBJ2-5; 13 nucleotides match TRBD2. Trimming took 5 bases from V and 8 from J; bases not matched to a gene: 29. There are 22 residues in the CDR3. Germline CDR1 reads SGHVS; CDR2 reads FNYEAQ. The DNA of the CDR3 is TGTGCCAGCAGCACAGGGCGAGGACTAGCGGGAGATACCGGGTACAAGAGTCTTACCCAGTACTTC. Translated, it gives CASSTGRGLAGDTGYKSLTQYF.

There are a few counts of this clonotype. The CDR3 DNA follows: TGTGCCAGCAGCCAAGATAGCGGGACAGGCCGTGGGAGCTACGAGCAGTACTTC. The encoded protein is CASSQDSGTGRGSYEQYF. The rearrangement uses TRBV3-1 and TRBJ2-7, with D possibly being TRBD1 or TRBD2 (8 bases each). Trimming left V 0 bases short and J 3 bases short, with 21 bases between. Germline V gives CDR1 LGHDT, CDR2 YNNKEL (reference sequence). This CDR3 is 18 amino acids long.

The table lists this clonotype with many counts. The rearrangement links TRBV11-2 to TRBJ1-6; 10 bases line up with TRBD1. The trim removed 6 bases at V and 1 base at J, leaving 0 bases unmatched. The CDR3 contains 15 residues. The germline CDR1 and CDR2 sequences are SGHAT and FQNNGV. For the CDR3, the DNA is TGTGCCAGCAGGGACAGGGGGTCCTATAATTCACCCCTCCACTTT. Its protein product is CASRDRGSYNSPLHF.

Note on this clonotype: A read error may account for a junction end that differs from germline. The rearrangement uses TRBV13 and TRBJ1-4; maybe TRBD1 (6 bases). CDR3 size: 15 residues. Looked up from germline, CDR1 is PRHDT and CDR2 is FYEKMQ (reference sequence). In DNA, the CDR3 is TGTGCCAGCAGCTTATGGACAGTAACTAATGGAAAACTGTTTTTT. Its translation is CASSLWTVTNGKLFF.

V gene TRBV11-3 combines with J gene TRBJ2-3; maybe TRBD2 (5 bases). Trimming removed 5 bases from V and 10 bases from J, with 13 bases in between. This CDR3 comprises 12 residues. From germline, CDR1 is SGHNT and CDR2 YENEEA. CDR3 region: CASSPGSRAQYF. The CDR3 region has the DNA TGTGCCAGCAGCCCGGGGAGTCGGGCGCAGTATTTT. Variable domain in full (rest from reference TRBV11-3 and TRBJ2-3): EAGVVQSPRYKIIEKKQPVAFWCNPISGHNTLYWYLQNLGQGPELLIRYENEEAVDDSQLPKDRFSAERLKGVDSTLKIQPAELGDSAVYLCASSPGSRAQYFGPGTRLTVL.

This clonotype showed up many times. V usage is TRBV11-2 and J usage is TRBJ2-7; D remains unclear. CDR1 SGHAT and CDR2 FQNNGV come from the germline V gene. Trimming stripped 0 bases from V and 8 bases from J, with 5 bases between. The CDR3 is 11 residues long. The DNA of the CDR3 is TGTGCCAGCAGCTTAGAATTCCAGCAGTACTTC. Translation gives CASSLEFQQYF.